This TCR beta chain was obtained from a study of blood T cell repertoires in COVID-19. Study overall: Collection of acute and convalescent COVID-19 samples took place in the United States, Italy and Spain.

Source study methods: Amplification with reference gene primers provided the estimates of nucleated cell counts. The assay was immunoSEQ multiplex PCR, and TCRdb's table has in-frame clones only and misses some. The DNA was the basis for D and trimming; V, J and clone size are from that table. The profile shows about 190,000 clones, roughly 88% of them singletons. Germline V gene data show CDR1 as SGHRS and CDR2 as YFSETQ. This CDR3 spans 15 amino acids. V gave up 0 bases and J gave up 2 bases; unmatched junction bases: 3. The sequencing sample was made of peripheral blood. The sequence was obtained from a woman between 40 and 50 years old who had recovered from COVID-19. The gene calls are TRBV5-1 and TRBJ2-3; 7 nucleotides line up with TRBD1. The CDR3 sequence: CASSLEGQHTDTQYF. The DNA of the CDR3 is TGCGCCAGCAGCTTGGAGGGACAGCACACAGATACGCAGTATTTT. Complete variable domain (other parts from reference TRBV5-1 and TRBJ2-3): KAGVTQTPRYLIKTRGQQVTLSCSPISGHRSVSWYQQTPGQGLQFLFEYFSETQRNKGNFPGRFSGRQFSNSRSEMNVSTLELGDSALYLCASSLEGQHTDTQYFGPGTRLTVL.